This TCR beta chain came from a study of shared clonotypes between healthy human individuals. Study-wide context: Per-donor plates numbered three CD4 naive, three CD4 memory, two CD8 naive and one CD8 memory. Study-wide results and caveats: Measured sharing among donors was expected to vary with sequencing depth.

Germline CDR1 is SGDLS and CDR2 is YYNGEE. Trimming shortened V by 5 bases and J by 6 bases, and 9 bases separated the two germline ends. This CDR3 region has 12 residues. Concerning this clone itself: The antigen remains undetermined.

Naive CD8 populations comprised CD45RO-negative cells positively selected for CCR7, excluding terminally differentiated effector memory CD45RA+ cells. For each subset, genomic DNA was distributed in equal portions over several immunoSEQ plates. Measured with immunoSEQ multiplex PCR; TCRdb has only the in-frame clones, and not every one. The sample carries roughly 2.1 million clones, about 93% recorded once. V gene TRBV9 combines with J gene TRBJ2-1; D is ambiguous. This receptor was identified in a man younger than 35 in good health. Some clones in this sample may be carry-over from other donors' samples. Specimen: naive CD8+ T cells from PBMCs. The CDR3, as DNA: TGTGCCAGCAGTCGTGCCCCCAATGAGCAGTTCTTC. This translates into CASSRAPNEQFF.